Only a few counts were recorded for the clone carrying this T cell receptor beta chain. The antigen is undetermined. Time point of the sample: patch test 3, about 24 weeks after DPC sensitization. Documented treatment: therapeutic diphenylcyclopropenone sensitization with weekly scalp DPC. Trimming shortened V by 5 bases and J by 3 bases, and 16 bases separated the two germline ends. The CDR3 runs to 16 residues. CDR1 SGHTA and CDR2 FQGNSA come from the germline V gene. This sample is drawn from a study of human T cells and chemical hapten exposure. Findings of the study overall: TCRs above 1 in 1000 frequency did not change with DPC sensitization. Significantly more large CDR3 similarity clusters were formed by expanded TCRs than by controls.

TCRdb reprocessed the RACE reads with MiXCR, giving one entry per CDR3 protein. Here the sample spans about 120,000 distinct CDR3 sequences, about 11% being singletons. The sequencing used whole blood, collected in connection with sensitization to the hapten diphenylcyclopropenone (DPC). This TCR came from a woman aged 45-65 years with alopecia areata. Some clones in this sample may be carry-over from other donors' samples. The chain employs TRBV7-2 and TRBJ2-2; no reliable D call. The CDR3: CASSEPGRAYTGELFF. DNA for the CDR3: TGTGCCAGCAGCGAACCAGGTCGAGCGTACACCGGGGAGCTGTTTTTT.